This paragraph reports one TCR beta chain. The antigen remains undetermined. While unrecorded immune exposures were likely, the donors were nominally healthy when sampled. Amplification used 60 Vbeta primers and 13 Jbeta primers. Repertoires were generated with immunoSEQ multiplex PCR, while TCRdb's copy carries only in-frame clones and drops some. The sample contains over 150,000 clones, 81% of which appear only once. This record comes from a study of cytomegalovirus exposure and HLA in healthy donors. Whole-study findings and limits: In vitro data verified a few CMV-associated chains as specific for CMV antigens.

Germline CDR1 SGHAT, CDR2 FQNNGV. The germline V and J ends were trimmed by 1 base and 1 base, with 8 bases remaining between them. This CDR3 spans 15 amino acids. What was sequenced was PBMCs. This TCR came from a woman aged 50 to 65 in good health and CMV-seronegative. The chain uses TRBV11-2 and TRBJ2-1; tentatively, D is TRBD1 (6 bases). The CDR3 loop is CASSLARGSYNEQFF. CDR3 DNA: TGTGCCAGCAGCTTAGCCAGGGGTTCCTACAATGAGCAGTTCTTC.